The sequence of this T cell receptor (beta chain) was determined in a study of CD8 T cells in ankylosing spondylitis. TCRdb ran MiXCR on the 5' RACE reads and lists one entry per CDR3 protein. Of roughly 700,000 distinct CDR3 sequences detected, about 20% appear once; the ten largest clones hold about 20%. The study, taken as a whole, reports: A TCR beta motif of fewer than 10 highly homologous variants seemed to mark ankylosing spondylitis blood. Researchers reportedly found disease-linked clones significantly enriched in matched ankylosing spondylitis synovial fluid.

Deletions cut 4 bases from V and 6 bases from J, with 10 bases between. This CDR3 region has 12 residues. Turning to this clonotype: Its antigen is currently unknown.

The clonotype originates from a male donor with ankylosing spondylitis. This sequence joins TRBV12-3 or TRBV12-4 and TRBJ2-7; TRBD1 is a possible D gene (6 bases). Source material: blood, either unsorted or a sorted T cell fraction (not recorded which). The CDR3 DNA is TGTGCCAGCAGTTCCACAGGGACCGAGCAGTACTTC. Protein product: CASSSTGTEQYF.